Reported below is one T cell receptor beta chain. This sample is part of a study of blood T cell repertoires in COVID-19. About the study: PBMCs, B-cell-depleted T cells, or T cells were the source of the cDNA or gDNA that made up the material.

Repertoires were generated with immunoSEQ multiplex PCR, while TCRdb's copy carries only in-frame clones and drops some. Of approximately 290,000 clones listed, approximately 90% are singletons. V trimming: 5 bases; J trimming: 4 bases; junction bases outside the gene matches: 12. Per the germline V gene, CDR1 is SGHRS and CDR2 is YFSETQ. This CDR3 has 16 residues. The V and J genes are TRBV5-1 and TRBJ2-3; 8 nucleotides agree with TRBD1. The sequence was collected from a man under 40 with acute or convalescent COVID-19. Sequences were obtained from peripheral blood. CDR3 sequence: CASRGDRGFRADTQYF. The CDR3 DNA sequence: TGCGCCAGCAGGGGTGACAGGGGATTTCGCGCAGATACGCAGTATTTT. Together with reference TRBV5-1 and TRBJ2-3, the CDR3 gives the full variable domain: KAGVTQTPRYLIKTRGQQVTLSCSPISGHRSVSWYQQTPGQGLQFLFEYFSETQRNKGNFPGRFSGRQFSNSRSEMNVSTLELGDSALYLCASRGDRGFRADTQYFGPGTRLTVL.